This T cell receptor (beta chain) comes out of a study of human versus mouse CDR3 diversity and MHC coevolution. Study-level background: Reportedly, immunoSEQ detects one in 200,000 T cells with minimized PCR bias.

Libraries were prepared by immunoSEQ multiplex PCR; TCRdb keeps only in-frame clonotypes and omits some of them. The sample holds some 82,000 clones, just over 90% seen once. Naive CD4 T cells were sorted as CD45RO-negative, CD62L-positive. The source of this sequence is a person between 25 and 75 years old in good health. Source material: naive CD4+ T cells from blood. The subset was: CD45RO-negative CD62L-positive naive CD4 T cells.

This CDR3 reads CASSSQLAPQETQYF. The CDR3 nucleotides read TGTGCCAGCAGCTCTCAACTAGCGCCTCAAGAGACCCAGTACTTC. This chain links TRBV7-2 with TRBJ2-5; 7 bases line up with TRBD2. Germline lookup yields CDR1 SGHTA and CDR2 FQGNSA. V was pared by 4 bases and J by 2 bases, with 7 bases of the junction left unmatched. The CDR3 is 15 residues long.